This T cell receptor (beta chain) was documented in a study of control samples from healthy donors and cancer patients. Libraries were prepared by immunoSEQ multiplex PCR; TCRdb keeps only in-frame clonotypes and omits some of them. Altogether roughly 70,000 clones are present, over 75% being singletons, with the ten largest covering roughly 28%. V was clipped by 4 bases and J by 2 bases; unmatched bases: 4. The CDR3 loop spans 13 amino acids. Germline CDR1 SQVTM, CDR2 ANQGSEA. This clone was seen a few times. The TCR originated in a man aged 50 to 60 in good health. The rearrangement joins TRBV29-1 to TRBJ2-7, with 8 bases matching TRBD1. Input material: blood. The CDR3 sequence: CSVATGETYEQYF. The CDR3 region has the DNA TGCAGCGTTGCGACAGGGGAAACCTACGAGCAGTACTTC.